These 30 T cell receptor beta chains came from one sample sequenced in a study of blood T cell repertoires in COVID-19. Sequencing was performed with immunoSEQ multiplex PCR; in TCRdb, only in-frame clones are kept and a portion is missing. The top ten hold about 16% of the sample, which has about 150,000 clones, approximately 92% seen once. Sequencing was done on a sample of peripheral blood. The receptor source for this set is a woman aged 40 to 50 with acute or convalescent COVID-19.

V is TRBV11-2 and J is TRBJ2-5, with 8 bases fitting TRBD2. CDR3 length equals 17 residues. Per the germline V gene, CDR1 is SGHAT and CDR2 is FQNNGV. With V trimmed by 6 bases and J by 0 bases, 12 bases remained unmatched. Here the CDR3 DNA reads TGTGCCAGCAGTTCAGGCCGGGCTAGCGGGTACCAAGAGACCCAGTACTTC. This gives the protein CASSSGRASGYQETQYF.

The chain has TRBV7-8 and TRBJ2-2, with TRBD2 as a possible D gene (5 bases). Germline V gives CDR1 SGHVS, CDR2 FQNEAQ. The CDR3 consists of 18 residues. The V end lost 1 base, the J end lost 0 bases, and 15 bases lay between the germline ends. Here the CDR3 reads CASSLVTRAGANTGELFF. CDR3 nucleotide sequence: TGTGCCAGCAGCTTAGTTACTCGGGCGGGTGCGAACACCGGGGAGCTGTTTTTT.

The J gene is TRBJ2-2, the V gene TRBV5-1; D perhaps matches TRBD2 (6 bases). The germline gives CDR1 SGHRS, CDR2 YFSETQ. V was trimmed by 5 bases and J by 2 bases, leaving 16 bases between them. The CDR3 sequence is 16 residues long. The CDR3 coding sequence is TGCGCCAGCAGTCAAGAGACTAGACAAAACACCGGGGAGCTGTTTTTT. Its translation: CASSQETRQNTGELFF.

Only one count was recorded for this clone. The gene calls are TRBV28 and TRBJ2-3; D gene unclear. CDR1 and CDR2 from the germline V gene are MDHEN and SYDVKM. Trimming shortened V by 5 bases and J by 5 bases, and 8 bases separated the two germline ends. This CDR3 contains 12 residues. CDR3 sequence reads: CASSVPRDTQYF. The CDR3 region has the DNA TGTGCCAGCAGTGTCCCCAGAGATACGCAGTATTTT.

As DNA, the CDR3 is TGTGCCAGCAGCGAGACAGGGATTAACACTGAAGCTTTCTTT. It encodes CASSETGINTEAFF. The rearrangement uses TRBV5-4 and TRBJ1-1; 7 bases agree with TRBD1. Germline CDR1 and CDR2: SGHNT and YYREEE (reference sequence). The CDR3 spans 14 residues. After removal of 4 bases from V and 2 bases from J, the junction contained 5 bases not matched to a gene.

The rearrangement links TRBV29-1 to TRBJ1-2; D is unclear. Looked up from germline, CDR1 is SQVTM and CDR2 is ANQGSEA. V lost 1 base and J lost 4, with 10 bases in between. The CDR3 is made up of 13 amino acids. The CDR3 loop is CSVEGRGSYGYTF. The CDR3 DNA sequence: TGCAGCGTTGAAGGGCGCGGCTCCTATGGCTACACCTTC. Together with reference TRBV29-1 and TRBJ1-2, the CDR3 gives the full variable domain: SAVISQKPSRDICQRGTSLTIQCQVDSQVTMMFWYRQQPGQSLTLIATANQGSEATYESGFVIDKFPISRPNLTFSTLTVSNMSPEDSSIYLCSVEGRGSYGYTFGSGTRLTVV.

The chain has TRBV19 and TRBJ2-1; D ambiguous. Germline CDR1 and CDR2: LNHDA and SQIVND (reference sequence). CDR3 length: 13 amino acids. V lost 1 base and J lost 4, with 5 bases in between. The CDR3 coding sequence is TGTGCCAGTAGTATAGTAGCTTACAATGAGCAGTTCTTC. Its translation is CASSIVAYNEQFF. The complete variable domain, with remaining parts taken from reference TRBV19 and TRBJ2-1, reads DGGITQSPKYLFRKEGQNVTLSCEQNLNHDAMYWYRQDPGQGLRLIYYSQIVNDFQKGDIAEGYSVSREKKESFPLTVTSAQKNPTAFYLCASSIVAYNEQFFGPGTRLTVL.

The chain has TRBV5-6 and TRBJ2-1, with a possible D match to TRBD1 (5 bases). Between the trimmed V and J ends, which lost 2 bases and 15 bases, there was a span of 21 bases. CDR1 and CDR2 (germline): SGHDT, YYEEEE. This CDR3 is built from 14 residues. CDR3 sequence: CASSFGYQGSDGFF. The CDR3 DNA sequence: TGTGCCAGCAGCTTCGGATATCAGGGTTCCGACGGGTTCTTC.

The rearrangement links TRBV18 to TRBJ1-6; TRBD1 matches at 9 bases. The CDR3 covers 15 residues. The germline CDR1 and CDR2 sequences are KGHSH and LQKENI. Unmatched junction bases numbered 13, after V lost 6 bases and J lost 13 bases. As DNA, the CDR3 is TGTGCCAGCTCTACCGGGACAGGGCCTATTTGGCCCCTCCACTTT. Translated, it gives CASSTGTGPIWPLHF.

This clone was detected once. This chain links TRBV30 with TRBJ1-4; TRBD1 matches 7 bases. CDR3 length equals 14 residues. The V gene end was trimmed by 0 bases and the J gene end by 5 bases; junction bases not matched to a gene: 3. The germline CDR1 and CDR2 sequences are GTSNPN and SVGIG (reference sequence). CDR3 sequence reads: CAWSVGTENEKLFF. CDR3 nucleotide sequence: TGTGCCTGGAGTGTCGGGACAGAGAATGAAAAACTGTTTTTT.

The chain employs TRBV5-1 and TRBJ2-2; TRBD2 aligns across 7 bases. J gave up 3 bases and V 4 bases, and 9 bases lay outside the gene matches. The CDR3 is 16 residues long. Looked up from germline, CDR1 is SGHRS and CDR2 is YFSETQ. CDR3 residues: CASSPIAGADTGELFF. CDR3 DNA sequence: TGCGCCAGCAGCCCAATAGCGGGCGCCGACACCGGGGAGCTGTTTTTT.

The chain carries TRBV14 and TRBJ2-3; the match to TRBD1 covers 9 bases. V was clipped by 4 bases and J by 2 bases; unmatched bases: 4. The CDR3 totals 15 residues. Germline assignment: CDR1 SGHDN and CDR2 FVKESK. Here the CDR3 DNA reads TGTGCCAGCAGCCTCACAGGGGGCCACACAGATACGCAGTATTTT. Its translation is CASSLTGGHTDTQYF.

The chain employs TRBV5-4 and TRBJ2-1; TRBD1 is a possible D gene (6 bases). CDR1 and CDR2 from the germline V gene are SGHNT and YYREEE (reference sequence). The CDR3 length is 16 residues. The germline V and J ends were trimmed by 4 bases and 5 bases, with 19 bases remaining between them. This CDR3 reads CASSPQGRPNDNEQFF. The DNA for the CDR3 is TGTGCCAGCAGCCCCCAGGGGCGACCAAACGACAATGAGCAGTTCTTC.

The chain has TRBV6-1 and TRBJ2-7, with D perhaps matching TRBD1 (6 bases). Looked up from germline, CDR1 is MNHNS and CDR2 is SASEGT. CDR3 length: 14 residues. Trimming shortened V by 2 bases and J by 6 bases, and 14 bases separated the two germline ends. The CDR3 spells CASSESGEVGEQYF. The CDR3 nucleotides read TGTGCCAGCAGTGAATCAGGGGAAGTAGGCGAGCAGTACTTC.

The V gene is TRBV30, the J gene TRBJ1-2; 9 bases fit TRBD1. This CDR3 is built from 13 residues. The germline gives CDR1 GTSNPN, CDR2 SVGIG (reference sequence). V gave up 1 base and J gave up 10 bases; unmatched junction bases: 7. CDR3 in DNA: TGTGCCTGGAGTGCCTTTGGGACAGGGACCTACACCTTC. Translation gives CAWSAFGTGTYTF.

The chain employs TRBV5-1 and TRBJ2-5; TRBD2 is a possible D gene (5 bases). CDR1 is SGHRS, CDR2 YFSETQ, per germline. Trimming removed 0 bases from V and 5 bases from J, with 14 bases in between. CDR3 size: 15 residues. CDR3 nucleotide sequence: TGCGCCAGCAGCTTGGGAAGCTCAACGGGGGAGACCCAGTACTTC. Translating gives CASSLGSSTGETQYF.

DNA of the CDR3: TGTGCCAGTAGATCTGGGGGGTCTAACTATGGCTACACCTTC. Amino acids: CASRSGGSNYGYTF. The gene calls are TRBV19 and TRBJ1-2, with D possibly being TRBD1 (5 bases). Trimming cost V 6 bases and J 0 bases, with 11 bases left between them. The CDR3 loop spans 14 amino acids. Germline-derived CDR1 and CDR2 are LNHDA and SQIVND (reference sequence).

This chain connects TRBV11-2 to TRBJ1-1, with TRBD1 matching over 9 bases. The germline CDR1 and CDR2 sequences are SGHAT and FQNNGV. This CDR3 is 16 amino acids long. V dropped 0 bases and J dropped 4; count of bases not matched to a gene: 6. The CDR3 coding sequence is TGTGCCAGCAGCTTAGATATTAGGACAGGGGCCACTGAAGCTTTCTTT. It specifies CASSLDIRTGATEAFF.

J is TRBJ1-3 and V is TRBV13, with 7 positions matching TRBD1. From germline, CDR1 is PRHDT and CDR2 FYEKMQ (reference sequence). V lost 5 bases to trimming and J lost 0 bases; unmatched junction nucleotides: 19. There are 20 residues in the CDR3. The CDR3 nucleotides read TGTGCCAGCAGCGGACTGCAGGGGGTTCCCACCACGAGCTCTGGAAACACCATATATTTT. It codes for CASSGLQGVPTTSSGNTIYF.

This clone has only a few counts. The chain couples TRBV5-1 to TRBJ2-3; 8 nucleotides agree with TRBD2. V was pared by 4 bases and J by 3 bases, with 10 bases of the junction left unmatched. The CDR3 is made up of 16 amino acids. Germline values: CDR1 SGHRS, CDR2 YFSETQ. CDR3 nucleotides: TGCGCCAGCAGCCTAGGGACAAGACTAGCGACAGATACGCAGTATTTT. Translated: CASSLGTRLATDTQYF.

The chain combines TRBV27 with TRBJ1-1; 10 nucleotides match TRBD1. The germline gives CDR1 MNHEY, CDR2 SMNVEV (reference sequence). CDR3 length: 14 amino acids. The J segment lost 3 bases and the V segment lost 6 bases, leaving 4 bases of the junction unmatched. The CDR3 loop reads CASRTGGLDTEAFF. CDR3 DNA sequence: TGTGCCAGCAGGACAGGGGGCCTCGACACTGAAGCTTTCTTT.

The rearrangement joins TRBV6-1 to TRBJ1-1; 7 nucleotides line up with TRBD1. Per germline, CDR1 MNHNS and CDR2 SASEGT. V shed 3 bases, J shed 5 bases, and the junction held 6 bases outside the gene matches. The CDR3 spans 14 residues. This chain's CDR3 is CASSEIQGLTEAFF. The CDR3 DNA sequence: TGTGCCAGCAGTGAGATACAGGGGTTGACTGAAGCTTTCTTT.

The chain employs TRBV5-5 and TRBJ1-3; perhaps TRBD1 as D (5 bases). The CDR3 extends over 15 amino acids. Germline V gene data show CDR1 as SGHKS and CDR2 as YYEKEE (reference sequence). Trimming cost V 4 bases and J 3 bases, with 14 bases left between them. CDR3 region: CASSTGGGNGNTIYF. The CDR3 bases are TGTGCCAGCAGCACCGGCGGGGGGAATGGAAACACCATATATTTT.

Here the CDR3 reads CASSPIQMTDSGNTIYF. The CDR3 DNA reads as TGTGCCAGCTCACCGATTCAGATGACAGATTCTGGAAACACCATATATTTT. V and J are TRBV18 and TRBJ1-3; weak D call: TRBD1 (5 bases). The CDR3 is 17 amino acids. Germline V gene data show CDR1 as KGHSH and CDR2 as LQKENI. Trimming pared 3 bases from V and 1 base from J, leaving 16 bases between.

The V gene is TRBV15, the J gene TRBJ2-1, with a tentative D call TRBD2 (6 bases). Between the trimmed V and J ends, which lost 1 base and 8 bases, there was a span of 18 bases. Germline CDR1 reads LNHNV; CDR2 reads YYDKDF (reference sequence). This CDR3 is built from 16 residues. DNA of the CDR3: TGTGCCACCAGCAGAGCCCGGGACTCCCCCGCTGATGAGCAGTTCTTC. Translation: CATSRARDSPADEQFF.

This clone was found once. V usage is TRBV13 and J usage is TRBJ2-3; 11 nucleotides align to TRBD2. V was clipped by 0 bases and J by 8 bases; unmatched bases: 13. The CDR3 is 18 amino acids. The germline V gene has CDR1 PRHDT and CDR2 FYEKMQ (reference sequence). The CDR3 spells CASSLGPAGTSGTSTQYF. CDR3 DNA sequence: TGTGCCAGCAGCTTAGGCCCCGCCGGGACTAGCGGCACTTCTACGCAGTATTTT.

The chain employs TRBV18 and TRBJ2-3; 10 bases are a match to TRBD2. This CDR3 region has 14 residues. Germline V CDR1 and CDR2: KGHSH, LQKENI. Trimming took 4 bases from V and 6 from J; bases not matched to a gene: 4. CDR3 sequence reads: CASSQLAGGDTQYF. The CDR3 DNA reads TGTGCCAGCTCACAGTTAGCGGGAGGTGATACGCAGTATTTT.

The chain uses TRBV3-1 (or the pseudogene TRBV3-2) and TRBJ1-5; 10 bases agree with TRBD1. The CDR3 length is 14 residues. J lost 3 bases, V lost 5 bases, and 1 base had no gene match. Germline lookup yields CDR1 LGHDT and CDR2 YNNKEL (reference sequence). CDR3 sequence reads: CASSGQGVNQPQHF. The CDR3 region has the DNA TGTGCCAGCAGCGGACAGGGGGTCAATCAGCCCCAGCATTTT.

The chain has TRBV6-4 and TRBJ2-3, with 11 nucleotides matching TRBD2. This CDR3 has 16 residues. Germline V gives CDR1 MRHNA, CDR2 SNTAGT. V lost 6 bases, J lost 6 bases, and 11 bases stayed unmatched. The CDR3 bases are TGTGCCAGCAGCAGACAAGGGACTAGCGGATCCGATACGCAGTATTTT. It specifies CASSRQGTSGSDTQYF.

The chain is built from TRBV7-3 and TRBJ2-1; the match to TRBD1 covers 9 bases. The germline V gene has CDR1 SGHTA and CDR2 FQGTGA. There are 15 residues in the CDR3. The V gene end was trimmed by 5 bases and the J gene end by 10 bases; junction bases not matched to a gene: 12. The CDR3 loop is CASSVRGQGSGEQFF. The CDR3 nucleotides are TGTGCCAGCAGCGTTAGGGGACAGGGAAGCGGCGAGCAGTTCTTC.